This TCR beta chain was documented in a study of CD8 T cells in Susac syndrome. This CDR3 region has 15 residues. The ends lost 1 base at V and 7 bases at J; junction bases unmatched: 4. Random hexamers were used to reverse transcribe about 0.45 to 1 ug of RNA. TCRdb used MiXCR to reprocess the immunoSEQ multiplex PCR reads, holding one entry per CDR3 protein. There are 130,000 or so distinct CDR3 sequences in the sample; roughly 96% occur only once, and around 0.11% lies in the top ten. This TCR was recovered from a human donor with multiple sclerosis. Sequencing input: CD4+ T cells from PBMCs. The V and J genes are TRBV12-3 or TRBV12-4 and TRBJ1-5, with TRBD1 matching over 10 bases. CDR3 sequence (DNA): TGTGCCAGCAGTTTAGAGGGACAGGGGAGGCAGCCCCAGCATTTT. This sequence encodes CASSLEGQGRQPQHF.